This T cell receptor (beta chain) is drawn from a study of cytomegalovirus exposure and HLA in healthy donors. About the research overall: Within the Caucasian-associated ancestry cluster were roughly 81% of the 350 to 400 genotyped donors.

The PCR ran on 60 Vbeta and 13 Jbeta primers. Produced via immunoSEQ multiplex PCR; TCRdb's table is partial and in-frame only. The table includes 100,000 to 150,000 clones, 80% detected once. General study findings and limits: As a later analysis revealed, most CMV-associated TCR beta chains appeared HLA-restricted. CMV serostatus was the sole immune exposure information available.

Between the trimmed V and J ends, which lost 0 bases and 4 bases, there was a span of 13 bases. The length of the CDR3 is 15 residues. Germline values: CDR1 SGHRS, CDR2 YFSETQ. Note on this clone: The antigen is undetermined.

This receptor was taken from a man in his forties in good health and CMV-seronegative. Material: PBMCs. The chain combines TRBV5-1 with TRBJ1-1; TRBD1 is a possible D gene (6 bases). The CDR3 DNA reads as TGCGCCAGCAGCTTGGAGCAGGGGCGGAGCACTGAAGCTTTCTTT. Its translation: CASSLEQGRSTEAFF.